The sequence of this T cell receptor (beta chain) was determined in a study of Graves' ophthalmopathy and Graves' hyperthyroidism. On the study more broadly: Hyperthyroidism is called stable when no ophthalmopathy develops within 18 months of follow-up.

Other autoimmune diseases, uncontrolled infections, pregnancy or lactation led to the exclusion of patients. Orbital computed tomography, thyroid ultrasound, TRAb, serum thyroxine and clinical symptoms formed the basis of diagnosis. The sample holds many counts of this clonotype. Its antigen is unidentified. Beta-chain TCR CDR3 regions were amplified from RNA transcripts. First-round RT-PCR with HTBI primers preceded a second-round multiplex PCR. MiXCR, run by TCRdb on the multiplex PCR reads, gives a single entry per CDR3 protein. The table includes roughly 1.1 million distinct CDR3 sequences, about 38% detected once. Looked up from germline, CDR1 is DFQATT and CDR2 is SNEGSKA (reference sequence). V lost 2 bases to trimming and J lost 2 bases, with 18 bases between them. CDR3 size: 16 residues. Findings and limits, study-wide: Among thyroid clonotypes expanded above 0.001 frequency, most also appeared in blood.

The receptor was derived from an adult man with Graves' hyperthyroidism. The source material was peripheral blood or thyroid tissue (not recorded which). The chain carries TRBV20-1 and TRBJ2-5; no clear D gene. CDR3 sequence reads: CSARTSGDPFQETQYF. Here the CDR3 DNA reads TGCAGTGCTAGAACCTCGGGCGACCCATTTCAAGAGACCCAGTACTTC.